This is a list of T cell receptor beta chains from one sample in a study of blood T cells in healthy people across ages. MiXCR, applied by TCRdb to the 5' RACE reads, yields one record per CDR3 protein. The sample gives a few hundred thousand distinct CDR3 sequences, 25% to 30% of which show up once; about 18% is in the top ten. The source material was blood. The receptors were gathered from a woman in her 70s in good health. CDR3s include the opening cysteine and the closing phenylalanine or tryptophan. A D gene is named only where the DNA matches it firmly. Rows may omit the clone size; those that give it use once, few, many or a size class.

abundance,v_gene,j_gene,d_gene,CDR3nt,CDR3aa
-,TRBV19,TRBJ2-2,-,TGTACCAGTAGACCGAGACTAAACACCGGGGAGCTGTTTTTT,CTSRPRLNTGELFF
-,TRBV11-2,TRBJ2-1,TRBD2,TGTGCCAGCAGCTTGAGAACTAGCGGGGGGGCCAGGGATGAGCAGTTCTTC,CASSLRTSGGARDEQFF
-,TRBV24-1,TRBJ2-4,TRBD1,TGTGCCACCAGTGATCGAGCAGGGGGCCTGGACATTCAGTACTTC,CATSDRAGGLDIQYF
-,TRBV27,TRBJ2-5,TRBD2,TGTGCAAGCAAAGTCGGGCTAGCGGGGTTCCAAGAGACCCAGTACTTC,CASKVGLAGFQETQYF
few,TRBV7-3,TRBJ1-2,-,TGTGCCAGCAGTTTTATGGGAGGTGGTGGCTACACCTTC,CASSFMGGGGYTF
few,TRBV12-3/TRBV12-4,TRBJ1-2,-,TGTGCCAGCAGTTTCGGTTGGCCAGGCGGCGGCTACACCTTC,CASSFGWPGGGYTF
-,TRBV20-1,TRBJ2-3,TRBD1,TGCAGTGCGTGGACAGGGGCCACCACTAGCACAGATACGCAGTATTTT,CSAWTGATTSTDTQYF
-,TRBV5-8,TRBJ2-5,-,TGTGCCAGCAGCCTCACCGGGACCCAGTACTTC,CASSLTGTQYF
-,TRBV29-1,TRBJ1-2,-,TGCAGCGCCGACAGGTTAGCTAACTATGGCTACACCTTC,CSADRLANYGYTF
-,TRBV5-1,TRBJ2-7,-,TGCGCCAGCAGCTTCCAGGGTACTGGATACGAGCAGTACTTC,CASSFQGTGYEQYF
-,TRBV28,TRBJ2-4,-,TGTGCCAGCAGTGGGACGGGAAACATTCAGTACTTC,CASSGTGNIQYF
few,TRBV2,TRBJ2-5,-,TGTGCCAGCAGTGGGTCCCTACTCACCACCCAAGAGACCCAGTACTTC,CASSGSLLTTQETQYF
-,TRBV14,TRBJ2-3,-,TGTGCCAGCAGCCAAGACGCATATACGGCGGGGGCGAGCACAGATACGCAGTATTTT,CASSQDAYTAGASTDTQYF
few,TRBV5-1,TRBJ2-5,-,TGCGCCAACAGCTCCCTTTATGGCGGGGAAGAGACCCAGTACTTC,CANSSLYGGEETQYF